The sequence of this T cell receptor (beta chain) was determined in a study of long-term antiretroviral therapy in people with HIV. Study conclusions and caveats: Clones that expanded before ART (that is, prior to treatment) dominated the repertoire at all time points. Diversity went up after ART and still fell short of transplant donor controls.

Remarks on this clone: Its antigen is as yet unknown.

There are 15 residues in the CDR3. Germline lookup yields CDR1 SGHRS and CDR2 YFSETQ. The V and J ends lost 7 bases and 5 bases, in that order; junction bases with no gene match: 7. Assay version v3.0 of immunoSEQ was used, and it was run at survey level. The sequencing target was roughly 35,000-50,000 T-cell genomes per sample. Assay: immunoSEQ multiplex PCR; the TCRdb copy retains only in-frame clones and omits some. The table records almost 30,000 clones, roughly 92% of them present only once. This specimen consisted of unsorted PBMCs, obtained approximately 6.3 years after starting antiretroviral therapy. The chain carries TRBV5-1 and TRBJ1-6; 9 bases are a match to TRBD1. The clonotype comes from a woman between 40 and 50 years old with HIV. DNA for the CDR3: TGCGCCAGCCACGACGGGGACAGGGATAATTCACCCCTCCACTTT. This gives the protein CASHDGDRDNSPLHF.